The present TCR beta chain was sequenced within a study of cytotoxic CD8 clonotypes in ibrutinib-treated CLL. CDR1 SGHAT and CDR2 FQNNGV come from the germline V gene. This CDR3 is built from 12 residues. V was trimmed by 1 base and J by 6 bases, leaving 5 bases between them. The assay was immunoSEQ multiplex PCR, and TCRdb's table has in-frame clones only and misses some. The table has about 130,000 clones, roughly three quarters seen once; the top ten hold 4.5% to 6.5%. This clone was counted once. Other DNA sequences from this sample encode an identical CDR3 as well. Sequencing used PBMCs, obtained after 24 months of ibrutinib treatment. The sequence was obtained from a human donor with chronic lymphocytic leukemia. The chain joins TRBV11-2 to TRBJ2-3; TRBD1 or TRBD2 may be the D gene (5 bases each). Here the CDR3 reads CASSLGGDTQYF. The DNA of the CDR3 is TGTGCCAGCAGCTTAGGGGGGGATACGCAGTATTTT.